Listed below are T cell receptor beta chains from one sample, sequenced in a study of T cells in Graves' hyperthyroidism and ophthalmopathy. TCRdb itself ran the multiplex PCR reads through MiXCR, one entry per CDR3 protein. Of about 420,000 distinct CDR3 sequences in the sample, approximately 15% were seen once. The specimen sequenced was blood. The receptors come from a woman between 18 and 30 years old with Graves' hyperthyroidism. Each CDR3 is given with its conserved first and last residue. The D gene is left open where the match is weak.

>TRBJ1-5|TRBV15|-|15
CATSRSGLVNQPQHF
>TRBJ2-7|TRBV3-1|-|12
CASSQVDYEQYF
>TRBJ1-5|TRBV20-1|-|14
CSASYGVSNQPQHF
>TRBJ2-1|TRBV7-3|TRBD2|14
CASSLYSGAVEQFF
>TRBJ1-5|TRBV12-3/TRBV12-4|TRBD1|16
CTSRTGTGGSNQPQHF
>TRBJ1-1|TRBV11-1|-|14
CASSLRTENTEAFF
>TRBJ2-7|TRBV7-9|TRBD2|15
CASSADGGVAYEQYF
>TRBJ2-2|TRBV12-3/TRBV12-4|-|16
CASSPGRLSYTGELFF
>TRBJ2-1|TRBV7-3|-|20
CASSSLATFFVEGTANEQFF
>TRBJ2-7|TRBV7-9|TRBD2|15
CASSFNAGGPYEQYF
>TRBJ1-4|TRBV5-6|-|19
CASSTAGDMVTATNEKLFF
>TRBJ1-2|TRBV9|-|15
CASSVGDPRDYGYTF
>TRBJ2-5|TRBV18|-|13
CASSFGAQETQYF
>TRBJ1-1|TRBV12-3/TRBV12-4|-|13
CASNRLVYTEAFF
>TRBJ1-1|TRBV27|TRBD1|16
CASSLVGTVEVTEAFF
>TRBJ2-1|TRBV24-1|TRBD1|16
CATSDPPRTGDNEQFF
>TRBJ2-2|TRBV4-3|-|16
CASSQDWVVGEGELFF
>TRBJ1-1|TRBV9|-|17
CASSVAPHPGRKTEAFF
>TRBJ2-3|TRBV10-3|TRBD2|16
CAISERVAGKTDTQYF
>TRBJ1-6|TRBV20-1|-|15
CSARDSRTSNSPLHF
>TRBJ1-2|TRBV5-1|TRBD1|15
CASSLAMTGANGYTF
>TRBJ2-1|TRBV5-5|-|16
CASSLVLAIHYNEQFF
>TRBJ2-5|TRBV15|-|16
CATSRVSGVSQETQYF
>TRBJ1-5|TRBV15|TRBD1|21
CATSDSWAFRDRGLPNQPQHF
>TRBJ2-7|TRBV7-3|TRBD2|15
CASSLNSGGRYEQYF
>TRBJ2-3|TRBV4-3|-|15
CASSPMGGRTDTQYF
>TRBJ1-2|TRBV10-3|-|15
CAISESGHLSYGYTF
>TRBJ2-5|TRBV5-8|-|14
CASSLQWMEETQYF
>TRBJ2-7|TRBV20-1|TRBD2|16
CSARDPSRGDAYEQYF
>TRBJ2-5|TRBV25-1|-|15
CASSGCRGCQETQYF
>TRBJ1-2|TRBV7-9|-|14
CASSFDMANYGYTF
>TRBJ2-7|TRBV6-2/TRBV6-3|TRBD2|15
CASSYSTSGRSGQYF